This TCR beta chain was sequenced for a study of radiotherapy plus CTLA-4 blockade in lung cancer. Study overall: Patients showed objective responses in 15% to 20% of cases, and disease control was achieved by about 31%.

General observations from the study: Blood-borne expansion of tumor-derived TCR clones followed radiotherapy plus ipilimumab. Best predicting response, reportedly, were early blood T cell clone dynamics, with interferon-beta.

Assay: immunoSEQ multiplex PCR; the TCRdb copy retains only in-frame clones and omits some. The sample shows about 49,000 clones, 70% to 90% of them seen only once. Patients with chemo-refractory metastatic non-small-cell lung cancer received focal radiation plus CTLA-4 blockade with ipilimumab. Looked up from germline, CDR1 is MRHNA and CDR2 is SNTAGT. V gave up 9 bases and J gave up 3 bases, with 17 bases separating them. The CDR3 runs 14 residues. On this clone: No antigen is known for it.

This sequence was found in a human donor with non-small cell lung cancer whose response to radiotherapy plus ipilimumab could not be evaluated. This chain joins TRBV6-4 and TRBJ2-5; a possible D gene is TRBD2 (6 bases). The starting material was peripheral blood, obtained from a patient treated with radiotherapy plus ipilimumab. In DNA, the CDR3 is TGTGCCAGTCCGAAGACTAGACGTGAAGAGACCCAGTACTTC. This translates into CASPKTRREETQYF.